The source of this T cell receptor (beta chain) is a study of blood T cell repertoires in COVID-19. Participant ages covered 18 to 89 years across 24 US areas. In the original processing: Reference gene primer amplification in the assay estimated nucleated cell counts. Data came from immunoSEQ multiplex PCR; TCRdb stores just in-frame clones and leaves some out. V and J calls and clone size come straight from that table; D and trimming were deduced from the DNA. The data show about 300,000 clones, with 65% to 90% seen just once and roughly 4% held by the top ten. This clone turned up a few times. The trim removed 7 bases at V and 4 bases at J, leaving 6 bases unmatched. The length of the CDR3 is 13 residues. The germline gives CDR1 MGHDK, CDR2 SYGVNS.

The genes are TRBV25-1 and TRBJ1-2; TRBD1 agrees at 7 bases. Sequencing input: PBMCs or T cells enriched from blood (not recorded which). The origin of this receptor is a man aged 25-45 years who had recovered from COVID-19. CDR3 nucleotides: TGTGCCAGCAATCAACAGGGGTCCTATGGCTACACCTTC. Its translation: CASNQQGSYGYTF.